Following are 26 T cell receptor beta chains from one sample sequenced in a study of blood T cell repertoires in COVID-19. TCRdb keeps only in-frame clones here, not all; method: immunoSEQ multiplex PCR. The sample consists of hundreds of thousands of clones, 75% to 90% of them appearing once. The sequenced sample was PBMCs or T cells enriched from blood (not recorded which). All receptors come from a man between 25 and 39 years old who had recovered from COVID-19.

The chain employs TRBV11-2 and TRBJ2-7; 9 bases map to TRBD2. CDR1 and CDR2 from the germline V gene are SGHAT and FQNNGV. Germline trimming cut 3 bases from V and 6 bases from J; bases unmatched to any gene: 12. This CDR3 contains 16 residues. In nucleotides, the CDR3 is TGTGCCAGCAGCTTGTTTAGCGGGAGCCCCCTGGGCGAGCAGTACTTC. Amino acid sequence: CASSLFSGSPLGEQYF.

V and J are TRBV10-1 and TRBJ2-7; 7 bases are a match to TRBD1. With V trimmed by 9 bases and J by 5 bases, 10 bases remained unmatched. This CDR3 has 13 residues. Germline loops: CDR1 WNHNN, CDR2 SYGVQD (reference sequence). CDR3 sequence (DNA): TGCGCCAGACCGATGACAGGGAAGGACGAGCAGTACTTC. As protein: CARPMTGKDEQYF.

The V and J genes are TRBV14 and TRBJ2-2; 9 bases are a match to TRBD1. CDR1 is SGHDN and CDR2 is FVKESK in the germline V gene. The CDR3 has 17 residues. The J segment lost 0 bases and the V segment lost 2 bases, leaving 4 bases of the junction unmatched. As DNA, the CDR3 is TGTGCCAGCAGCCAAACAGGGGGCGAGACGAACACCGGGGAGCTGTTTTTT. Its protein product is CASSQTGGETNTGELFF.

The chain joins TRBV7-9 to TRBJ2-4, with 9 bases matching TRBD1. Germline lookup yields CDR1 SEHNR and CDR2 FQNEAQ (reference sequence). The trim removed 5 bases at V and 7 bases at J, leaving 9 bases unmatched. The CDR3 consists of 15 residues. CDR3 loop: CASSLMTGTGNIQYF. For the CDR3, the DNA is TGTGCCAGCAGCCTAATGACCGGGACAGGGAACATTCAGTACTTC. Complete variable domain (other parts from reference TRBV7-9 and TRBJ2-4): DTGVSQNPRHKITKRGQNVTFRCDPISEHNRLYWYRQTLGQGPEFLTYFQNEAQLEKSRLLSDRFSAERPKGSFSTLEIQRTEQGDSAMYLCASSLMTGTGNIQYFGAGTRLSVL.

This clone was seen only a few times. This rearrangement joins TRBV6-6 to TRBJ2-1; 10 bases align to TRBD2. The CDR3 is 17 amino acids. The V gene's germline CDR1 is MNHNY and CDR2 SVGAGI (reference sequence). Germline trimming cut 5 bases from V and 5 bases from J; bases unmatched to any gene: 12. CDR3 DNA sequence: TGTGCCAGCAGTCAGCCCCGACTAGCGGGTGGGAACAATGAGCAGTTCTTC. Its translation: CASSQPRLAGGNNEQFF.

V gene TRBV5-1 combines with J gene TRBJ2-5, with 14 bases identical to TRBD2. The germline V gene encodes CDR1 SGHRS and CDR2 YFSETQ. V shed 10 bases and J 1 base; nucleotides not matched to a gene: 6. The CDR3 consists of 15 residues. CDR3 amino acids: CAARLAGGLQETQYF. The CDR3 DNA sequence: TGCGCCGCCCGACTAGCGGGAGGGCTCCAAGAGACCCAGTACTTC.

The chain's CDR3 is CASSANRGNTDTQYF. The DNA of the CDR3 is TGTGCCAGCAGTGCCAACAGGGGGAACACAGATACGCAGTATTTT. V is TRBV2 and J is TRBJ2-3; TRBD1 matches 8 bases. V was pared by 4 bases and J by 2 bases, with 5 bases of the junction left unmatched. This CDR3 spans 15 amino acids. Per germline, CDR1 SNHLY and CDR2 FYNNEI.

V usage is TRBV19 and J usage is TRBJ1-2; maybe TRBD1 (6 bases). The CDR3 covers 16 residues. Germline V gives CDR1 LNHDA, CDR2 SQIVND (reference sequence). The germline V and J ends were trimmed by 0 bases and 4 bases, with 15 bases remaining between them. CDR3 DNA sequence: TGTGCCAGTAGTATAGATCTATTCGGACAGTTCTATGGCTACACCTTC. Translating gives CASSIDLFGQFYGYTF.

The chain is built from TRBV7-9 and TRBJ2-2; 7 nucleotides align to TRBD2. V dropped 6 bases and J dropped 5; count of bases not matched to a gene: 3. The CDR3 runs to 13 residues. Germline V CDR1 and CDR2: SEHNR, FQNEAQ (reference sequence). This CDR3 is CASRTGGTGELFF. CDR3 in DNA: TGTGCCAGCAGGACCGGGGGGACCGGGGAGCTGTTTTTT. The full variable domain, its missing parts supplied by reference TRBV7-9 and TRBJ2-2, is DTGVSQNPRHKITKRGQNVTFRCDPISEHNRLYWYRQTLGQGPEFLTYFQNEAQLEKSRLLSDRFSAERPKGSFSTLEIQRTEQGDSAMYLCASRTGGTGELFFGEGSRLTVL.

The J gene is TRBJ2-2, the V gene TRBV9, with D unresolved. CDR3 length: 16 residues. The germline V gene has CDR1 SGDLS and CDR2 YYNGEE. V gave up 0 bases and J gave up 5 bases, with 14 bases separating them. CDR3 in amino acids: CASSVDGRFRTGELFF. DNA of the CDR3: TGTGCCAGCAGCGTAGACGGCAGGTTCAGGACCGGGGAGCTGTTTTTT.

This clone has a single count. V and J are TRBV19 and TRBJ2-7, with 12 nucleotides matching TRBD2. J was trimmed by 4 bases and V by 5 bases; bases with no gene match: 3. Germline V gene data show CDR1 as LNHDA and CDR2 as SQIVND (reference sequence). The CDR3 has 14 residues. Here the CDR3 reads CASSSTSGSYEQYF. The CDR3, as DNA: TGTGCCAGTAGTTCGACTAGCGGGAGTTACGAGCAGTACTTC.

The chain couples TRBV7-9 to TRBJ2-3; the D is unclear. The CDR3 runs to 14 residues. V shed 5 bases and J shed 0 bases, with 9 bases lying between them. Germline CDR1 SEHNR, CDR2 FQNEAQ (reference sequence). Here the CDR3 reads CASSRSESTDTQYF. DNA for the CDR3: TGTGCCAGCAGCCGGAGCGAAAGCACAGATACGCAGTATTTT.

The V call is TRBV11-2, the J call TRBJ2-2; the D is unclear. CDR3 length: 13 residues. Germline CDR1 and CDR2: SGHAT and FQNNGV. V gave up 2 bases and J gave up 3 bases, with 4 bases separating them. This chain's CDR3 is CASSLQYTGELFF. CDR3 nucleotide sequence: TGTGCCAGCAGCTTACAATACACCGGGGAGCTGTTTTTT.

This clone appeared once. This rearrangement joins TRBV30 to TRBJ2-7; TRBD1 matches 7 bases. This CDR3 is built from 15 residues. The V gene's germline CDR1 is GTSNPN and CDR2 SVGIG (reference sequence). The V and J ends lost 8 bases and 2 bases, in that order; junction bases with no gene match: 15. CDR3 sequence reads: CAARQGTQNTYEQYF. Here the CDR3 DNA reads TGTGCCGCAAGACAGGGTACCCAAAATACCTACGAGCAGTACTTC. The entire variable domain, with the rest obtained from reference TRBV30 and TRBJ2-7, is as follows: SQTIHQWPATLVQPVGSPLSLECTVEGTSNPNLYWYRQAAGRGLQLLFYSVGIGQISSEVPQNLSASRPQDRQFILSSKKLLLSDSGFYLCAARQGTQNTYEQYFGPGTRLTVT.

The chain links TRBV2 to TRBJ1-1; TRBD1 matches 9 bases. This CDR3 region has 14 residues. The ends lost 6 bases at V and 6 bases at J; junction bases unmatched: 8. Germline CDR1 and CDR2: SNHLY and FYNNEI. The CDR3 sequence: CASRAGTGIAEAFF. DNA of the CDR3: TGTGCCAGCAGGGCCGGGACAGGGATCGCTGAAGCTTTCTTT.

V and J are TRBV2 and TRBJ1-2; 7 bases match TRBD1. Trimming cost V 7 bases and J 4 bases; bases outside gene matches: 9. Germline V gene data show CDR1 as SNHLY and CDR2 as FYNNEI. The CDR3 extends over 14 amino acids. CDR3 amino acids: CASTLGGVGYGYTF. Here the CDR3 DNA reads TGTGCCAGCACGTTAGGGGGCGTCGGCTATGGCTACACCTTC.

The chain has TRBV2 and TRBJ1-6; D unclear. The CDR3 runs to 14 residues. Trimming took 4 bases from V and 9 from J, leaving 13 bases between them. Germline lookup yields CDR1 SNHLY and CDR2 FYNNEI. CDR3 nucleotide sequence: TGTGCCAGCAGTGTATCGAGATCGGGTTCACCCCTCCACTTT. Translated: CASSVSRSGSPLHF.

The chain links TRBV6-4 to TRBJ2-7; 11 bases are shared with TRBD2. Germline CDR1 reads MRHNA; CDR2 reads SNTAGT. V was clipped by 11 bases and J by 2 bases; unmatched bases: 8. The CDR3 is 14 residues long. In DNA form, the CDR3 reads TGTGCCCGCTCCGGGACTAGCGGAACCTACGAGCAGTACTTC. Translated: CARSGTSGTYEQYF.

The chain carries TRBV28 and TRBJ2-5; D may be TRBD1 (6 bases). Looked up from germline, CDR1 is MDHEN and CDR2 is SYDVKM. The V gene lost 4 bases and the J gene lost 1 base, with 16 bases spanning the gap. There are 16 residues in the CDR3. CDR3 bases: TGTGCCAGCAGTTCAAAAGACAGGCCACCCCAAGAGACCCAGTACTTC. Protein product: CASSSKDRPPQETQYF. Full variable domain (outside the CDR3, taken from reference TRBV28 and TRBJ2-5): DVKVTQSSRYLVKRTGEKVFLECVQDMDHENMFWYRQDPGLGLRLIYFSYDVKMKEKGDIPEGYSVSREKKERFSLILESASTNQTSMYLCASSSKDRPPQETQYFGPGTRLLVL.

This clone was picked up one time. The chain links TRBV27 to TRBJ1-4, with 9 positions matching TRBD1. CDR1 and CDR2 from the germline V gene are MNHEY and SMNVEV (reference sequence). The V and J ends lost 3 bases and 4 bases, in that order; junction bases with no gene match: 3. The CDR3 loop spans 15 amino acids. The CDR3 DNA reads as TGTGCCAGCAGTTTCGACAGGGGGGGTAATGAAAAACTGTTTTTT. Protein: CASSFDRGGNEKLFF.

The CDR3 sequence is CASASGGVLDEQFF. CDR3 DNA sequence: TGTGCCAGTGCAAGCGGGGGAGTCCTCGATGAGCAGTTCTTC. The V call is TRBV27, the J call TRBJ2-1; 8 bases fit TRBD2. Germline CDR1 MNHEY, CDR2 SMNVEV (reference sequence). CDR3 length: 14 residues. After removal of 9 bases from V and 8 bases from J, the junction contained 12 bases not matched to a gene.

The chain joins TRBV29-1 to TRBJ2-5, with 9 bases aligning to TRBD1. CDR3 length equals 13 residues. Per the germline V gene, CDR1 is SQVTM and CDR2 is ANQGSEA. V was pared by 6 bases and J by 7 bases, with 9 bases of the junction left unmatched. The CDR3 DNA sequence: TGCAGCGTCGATTGGGACAGGGCAGGGACCCAGTACTTC. It specifies CSVDWDRAGTQYF.

J is TRBJ2-5 and V is TRBV24-1; TRBD2 aligns across 12 bases. Per germline, CDR1 KGHDR and CDR2 SFDVKD. Trimming at V came to 3 bases and at J to 8 bases, leaving 6 bases not matched to a gene. The CDR3 is made up of 15 amino acids. CDR3 residues: CATSDPRTSGETQYF. The CDR3 DNA follows: TGTGCCACCAGTGATCCCCGGACTAGCGGGGAAACCCAGTACTTC.

V and J are TRBV2 and TRBJ1-4, with TRBD1 matching over 8 bases. This CDR3 contains 13 residues. Per germline, CDR1 SNHLY and CDR2 FYNNEI. The trim removed 4 bases at V and 8 bases at J, leaving 3 bases unmatched. DNA of the CDR3: TGTGCCAGCAGTGCAGGGGGCGACGAAAAACTGTTTTTT. Translated: CASSAGGDEKLFF. The full variable domain, completed using reference TRBV2 and TRBJ1-4, is EPEVTQTPSHQVTQMGQEVILRCVPISNHLYFYWYRQILGQKVEFLVSFYNNEISEKSEIFDDQFSVERPDGSNFTLKIRSTKLEDSAMYFCASSAGGDEKLFFGSGTQLSVL.

The V gene is TRBV29-1, the J gene TRBJ2-2; D ambiguous. The CDR3 sequence is 15 residues long. CDR1 and CDR2 from the germline V gene are SQVTM and ANQGSEA. V lost 0 bases, J lost 0 bases, and 8 bases lay in between. CDR3 loop: CSVEDELANTGELFF. CDR3 nucleotide sequence: TGCAGCGTTGAAGACGAGTTGGCGAACACCGGGGAGCTGTTTTTT.

This clone has a handful of counts. The V call is TRBV9, the J call TRBJ2-2, with 11 bases identical to TRBD2. The V gene end was trimmed by 0 bases and the J gene end by 0 bases; junction bases not matched to a gene: 7. Germline V gene sequence: CDR1 SGDLS, CDR2 YYNGEE. CDR3 size: 19 residues. This CDR3 reads CASSVAAGTSGPNTGELFF. As DNA, the CDR3 is TGTGCCAGCAGCGTAGCCGCTGGGACTAGCGGACCGAACACCGGGGAGCTGTTTTTT.